Below, 12 T cell receptor beta chains from the same sample are listed, as sequenced in a study of identical twins. From the 5' RACE reads, TCRdb called clonotypes with MiXCR, one entry per CDR3 protein. The repertoire has approximately 500,000 distinct CDR3 sequences, about 16% of them found once; the top ten carry roughly 0.42%. The same sample was also studied in work on yellow fever vaccine responses in identical twins.

Sample: CD4+ T cells sorted from blood. The origin of the receptors is a woman aged 18 to 35 in good health.

In its sample, this clonotype was seen many times. The chain combines TRBV12-3 or TRBV12-4 with TRBJ2-2; D unresolved. Trimming removed 5 bases from V and 0 bases from J, with 13 bases in between. This CDR3 is 16 amino acids long. CDR3 residues: CASSPNPGSNTGELFF. DNA of the CDR3: TGTGCCAGCAGTCCAAATCCCGGATCGAACACCGGGGAGCTGTTTTTT.

This clonotype was recorded a few times. V and J are TRBV29-1 and TRBJ2-3; 13 nucleotides line up with TRBD2. The trim removed 4 bases at V and 8 bases at J, leaving 0 bases unmatched. Germline V lookup: CDR1 SQVTM, CDR2 ANQGSEA. The CDR3 length is 12 residues. This CDR3 is CSVGLAGGTQYF. Written as DNA, the CDR3 is TGCAGCGTTGGACTAGCGGGGGGTACGCAGTATTTT.

The V call is TRBV7-8, the J call TRBJ2-7; the D is unclear. Germline loops: CDR1 SGHVS, CDR2 FQNEAQ. Trimming removed 4 bases at V and 6 bases at J, with 19 bases between. This CDR3 region has 15 residues. The CDR3 sequence is CASSSPRINSVEQYF. CDR3 DNA sequence: TGTGCCAGCAGCTCACCCCGGATAAACTCGGTCGAGCAGTACTTC. Complete variable domain (other parts from reference TRBV7-8 and TRBJ2-7): GAGVSQSPRYKVAKRGQDVALRCDPISGHVSLFWYQQALGQGPEFLTYFQNEAQLDKSGLPSDRFFAERPEGSVSTLKIQRTQQEDSAVYLCASSSPRINSVEQYFGPGTRLTVT.

The chain employs TRBV4-1 and TRBJ1-2; TRBD1 matches at 7 bases. V lost 4 bases, J lost 6 bases, and 8 bases stayed unmatched. CDR1 is MGHRA, CDR2 YSYEKL, per germline. The CDR3 is made up of 14 amino acids. CDR3 DNA: TGCGCCAGCAGCCCAACTACAGGGGTTCATGGCTACACCTTC. It translates to CASSPTTGVHGYTF.

This clonotype came up a few times. The rearrangement links TRBV4-1 to TRBJ2-2; D not resolved. The CDR3 has 15 amino acids. Trimming stripped 1 base from V and 1 base from J, with 7 bases between. The germline V gene has CDR1 MGHRA and CDR2 YSYEKL. The CDR3 sequence: CASSQGGRNTGELFF. CDR3 sequence (DNA): TGCGCCAGCAGCCAAGGAGGACGGAACACCGGGGAGCTGTTTTTT.

This clonotype was recorded at least ten times. The chain is built from TRBV4-1 and TRBJ2-2; perhaps TRBD2 as D (5 bases). This CDR3 is 16 amino acids long. The germline V gene has CDR1 MGHRA and CDR2 YSYEKL. With 1 base removed from V and 4 bases from J, the gap between germline ends came to 13 bases. The CDR3 is CASSQGLARVTGELFF. CDR3 in DNA: TGCGCCAGCAGCCAAGGTCTAGCCCGGGTCACCGGGGAGCTGTTTTTT.

The J gene is TRBJ1-1, the V gene TRBV3-1, with D perhaps TRBD1 (6 bases). Germline CDR1 LGHDT, CDR2 YNNKEL (reference sequence). This CDR3 has 14 amino acids. The germline V and J ends were trimmed by 2 bases and 7 bases, with 14 bases remaining between them. Here the CDR3 reads CASSQPGQRGEAFF. The CDR3 DNA reads TGTGCCAGCAGCCAACCCGGACAGCGGGGTGAAGCTTTCTTT.

This clonotype has only a few counts. The rearrangement links TRBV29-1 to TRBJ2-1, with no clear D. The CDR3 runs 11 residues. The V end was cut by 6 bases, the J end by 1 base, with 4 bases between. CDR1 and CDR2 from the germline V gene are SQVTM and ANQGSEA. The CDR3: CSVGSYNEQFF. CDR3 DNA: TGCAGCGTCGGATCCTACAATGAGCAGTTCTTC.

The chain has TRBV24-1 and TRBJ2-1; D is tentatively TRBD1 or TRBD2 (7 bases each). CDR1 and CDR2 (germline): KGHDR, SFDVKD. V lost 9 bases to trimming and J lost 1 base, with 15 bases between them. This CDR3 is 15 amino acids long. The CDR3: CATSGRGLSYNEQFF. The CDR3 bases are TGTGCCACCTCGGGGAGGGGGCTTTCCTACAATGAGCAGTTCTTC.

This clonotype was observed at least ten times. The chain combines TRBV7-9 with TRBJ1-2; weak D call: TRBD1 (6 bases). Germline V gene sequence: CDR1 SEHNR, CDR2 FQNEAQ (reference sequence). Trimming took 5 bases from V and 1 from J, leaving 14 bases between them. This CDR3 has 15 residues. The chain's CDR3 is CASSLGQLNNYGYTF. In DNA form, the CDR3 reads TGTGCCAGCAGCCTTGGACAGCTCAATAACTATGGCTACACCTTC.

This clonotype was seen a handful of times. The chain joins TRBV4-1 to TRBJ2-7, with 10 bases matching TRBD2. Germline assignment: CDR1 MGHRA and CDR2 YSYEKL. The trim removed 6 bases at V and 5 bases at J, leaving 7 bases unmatched. The CDR3 extends over 14 amino acids. In nucleotides, the CDR3 is TGCGCCAGCAGACCGGGACTAGCGACCCACGAGCAGTACTTC. This gives the protein CASRPGLATHEQYF.

V and J are TRBV6-1 and TRBJ2-2, with D possibly being TRBD2 (5 bases). Trimming took off 0 bases at V and 7 bases at J, with 6 bases between the two ends. Germline V gene data show CDR1 as MNHNS and CDR2 as SASEGT. This CDR3 region has 13 residues. The CDR3 here is CASSEARDGELFF. CDR3 bases: TGTGCCAGCAGTGAAGCCCGGGACGGGGAGCTGTTTTTT.